The sequence of this T cell receptor (beta chain) was determined in a study of shared clonotypes between healthy human individuals. Whole-study findings and limits: For naive CD4 cells, 4% to 6% of clonotypes were shared across a handful of donors.

Assay used: immunoSEQ multiplex PCR; TCRdb lists only in-frame clones, some missing. The table shows more than 1.2 million clones, with less than 99% occurring only once. This CDR3 spans 16 amino acids. This clone was recorded once. Its antigen is currently unknown. The rearrangement links TRBV21-1 to TRBJ2-4; the table's D call of TRBD1 was not tested on the DNA. TRBV21-1 constitutes a pseudogene. The receptor was isolated from a man younger than 40 in good health. The source material was naive CD4+ T cells sorted from blood. The subset here: CD45RA+ positively selected. CDR3 sequence reads: CASSKARRVAKNIQYF. CDR3 nucleotide sequence: TGTGCCAGCAGCAAAGCCCGCAGGGTAGCCAAAAACATTCAGTACTTC.